The present TCR beta chain was sequenced within a study of siplizumab effects on memory and regulatory T cells. This CDR3 has 14 amino acids. V lost 3 bases, J lost 5 bases, and 2 bases stayed unmatched. Germline CDR1 SGHRS, CDR2 YFSETQ. General study points: Roughly 75-96% of proliferating CD4+ or CD8+ clones lacked a naive or memory phenotype that could be assigned.

With respect to this clone: Antigen: not known.

The table came from immunoSEQ multiplex PCR; TCRdb's copy has only in-frame clones and leaves some out. The sample includes approximately 98,000 clones, 85% to 95% of them seen just once. Sequenced: non-Treg CD4+ T cells sorted from blood. V is TRBV5-1 and J is TRBJ2-2, with TRBD1 matching over 9 bases. The origin of this receptor is a human donor in good health. This chain's CDR3 is CASSSGTGTGELFF. CDR3 nucleotide sequence: TGCGCCAGCAGCTCCGGGACAGGGACCGGGGAGCTGTTTTTT.